This TCR beta chain was sequenced in a study of CD4 T cells in relation to SARS-CoV-2 and coronaviruses (dated by TCRdb to the early 2020s). Background for the entire study: Shared crossreactive spike epitopes were mapped to their HLA restriction using patient-derived lymphoblastoid cell lines. The study assessed, at the TCR clonotype level, memory CD4+ T cell crossreactivity between SARS-CoV-2 and common cold coronavirus spike proteins. Samples from a few pre-COVID donors and the naive versus memory experiments were sequenced with the Adaptive Biotechnologies TCR-sequencing kit; other data were Illumina-based. For other donors in the study, expansion assays were sequenced with a different, Illumina-based TCR-beta assay.

The paper's findings and limits, for the study overall: Pre-pandemic and post-infection samples were not both contributed by any donor, so tracing of the source of pre-existing responses was limited. Compared with monoreactive clones, crossreactive clones had significantly weaker SARS-CoV-2-driven expansion, a result consistent with antigenic imprinting. Crossreactivity analysis centred on spike protein, so crossreactivity against other viral proteins was not assessed. About 65% of donors had memory CD4+ clonotypes that crossrecognized SARS-CoV-2 and at least one common cold coronavirus spike. Naive versus memory sequencing indicated that memory recall responses, rather than primary responses primed during culture, are detected by the assay. The study was limited by small numbers of patients and tested TCRs.

DNA from uncultured naive and memory CD4+ T cells underwent immunoSEQ TCR-beta sequencing at deep resolution. Regarding the original processing steps: During preprocessing, nonproductive sequences were removed, as were CDR3s that did not start with C, did not end with F or W, or were shorter than 7 amino acids. Cultured and uncultured naive and memory CD4+ repertoires were searched for CDR3s previously identified as spike- and CEF-reactive. CDR3 homology was quantified as pairwise Levenshtein distance, calculated with the stringdist R package after three terminal residues were trimmed from each end. TCRdb stores this immuneACCESS table with in-frame sequences only. Part of the clones is absent; in the studies checked, under half of the shortfall reflects unresolved V genes, and no reason is known for the rest. The DNA was the basis for D and trimming; V, J and clone size are from that table. The sample table shows roughly 71,000 clones, and around 87% are seen once. The ten largest clones represent around 1.7% of the sample.

Only one count was recorded for this clone. Its antigen is currently not known. Per-nucleotide qualities are absent, and no much larger clonotype sits a single base away. Trimming takes 4 bases from V and 3 bases from J, and the germline ends sit 17 bases apart. Sequences SGHNT (CDR1) and YYREEE (CDR2) are obtained from the germline V gene (reference sequence). The CDR3 runs 15 amino acids, cysteine and phenylalanine included. The CDR3 DNA has 45 bases and is translated from base 1. CD4+ T cells from unexposed donors were collected before the COVID-19 pandemic (2011-2018). Naive and memory CD4+ T cells were separated from cryopreserved PBMCs through CD4 enrichment, which was followed by EasySep naive CD4+ T cell enrichment. The leukapheresis product used for the unexposed donors was purchased from a commercial source. Ficoll-Paque PLUS gradient centrifugation was used to isolate PBMCs from either whole blood or leukapheresis product. PBMCs were either cryopreserved at -140 degrees C or used fresh in the expansion assay. The QIAamp Micro DNA Kit was used to extract genomic DNA from the CD4+ T cells.

In this chain, TRBV5-4 is recombined with TRBJ2-7; 6 matching bases give a weak D call of TRBD1. Sequencing was performed on memory CD4+ T cells from PBMCs. Interpreted using the paper, the cell subset or site label stands for: memory (non-naive) CD4+ T cells. The sequence came from a human donor in good health. The nucleotide sequence is TGTGCCAGCAGCCCCCCAGGGAACAGGGTCTACGAGCAGTACTTC. Its translation is CASSPPGNRVYEQYF.